This is a list of T cell receptor beta chains from one sample in a study of cytomegalovirus exposure and HLA in healthy donors. This table comes from immunoSEQ multiplex PCR, and its TCRdb copy is limited to in-frame clones, with some not included. In the table there are 200,000 to 250,000 clones, 78% of which are singletons. The sample was PBMCs. The receptors derive from a male donor in good health and CMV-seronegative. Both conserved end residues are part of each CDR3. A D gene is named only where the DNA matches it firmly.

>TRBV28|.
CASSLVEGGVLYEQYF
>TRBV7-6|TRBD2
CASSAGTSGTGELFF
>TRBV4-1|.
CASSPAGGSYTF
>TRBV28|.
CASSLPGNEQFF
>TRBV6-5|.
CASKVAGPNTGELFF
>TRBV29-1|.
CSGHDNNEQFF
>TRBV29-1|TRBD1
CSVRLPTGGIDEQYF
>TRBV27|.
CASSPDFTGELFF
>TRBV10-2|TRBD2
CASSDLSGNEGTQYF
>TRBV11-3|.
CASSLGGGPNTEAFF
>TRBV5-8|.
CASSKEGRSNQPQHF
>TRBV6-5|.
CASSWEAGSEAFF
>TRBV19|.
CASSLQGTATNEKLFF
>TRBV6-5|.
CASSFAPASDTQYF
>TRBV10-1|.
CASSEGRRADTQYF
>TRBV7-3|.
CASSLLVTDTQYF
>TRBV10-3|.
CAISDQSNQPQHF
>TRBV2|.
CASSEVRGSTGELFF
>TRBV5-1|.
CASSPGSYNEQFF
>TRBV5-6|.
CASSFWAGVGEQYF
>TRBV6-1|TRBD1
CASALTGMTNEKLFF
>TRBV6-1|.
CASSESSTQETQYF
>TRBV5-6|TRBD1
CASSLAAGQGRQPQHF
>TRBV4-2|.
CASSLTGSSYEQYF
>TRBV7-9|.
CSSRPGGGSPYEQYF
>TRBV27|.
CASSPLDPAGWEEQYF
>TRBV5-1|TRBD2
CASSLSSGIGANEQYF
>TRBV27|.
CASSPGVRRAYEQYF
>TRBV18|TRBD1
CASSPGQGDYGYTF
>TRBV4-1|.
CASSPSTSWANEQYF
>TRBV19|.
CASSTQGNSPLHF
>TRBV25-1|TRBD2
CASSEGQGLAGSTDTQYF
>TRBV30|.
CAWMPQMNTEAFF
>TRBV5-6|.
CASSSLYEQYF
>TRBV18|TRBD1
CASLTTGGTAFF
>TRBV4-1|TRBD1
CASSLGQPGETQYF
>TRBV5-8|TRBD1
CASSFAGGVGPQHF
>TRBV19|TRBD1
CASSIQVAGTGLEETQYF
>TRBV6-5|.
CASSYGWLSTDTQYF
>TRBV19|.
CASSIDPPKKEAFF
>TRBV5-8|.
CASSSGVGEKLFF
>TRBV7-9|.
CASEGAGDYEQYF
>TRBV5-1|TRBD2
CASSLRPGLAGVDSYYEQYF
>TRBV10-3|TRBD1
CAISEQGASYNEQFF
>TRBV6-5|TRBD1
CASSTGDLLHF
>TRBV9|.
CASSVAPTASYEQYF
>TRBV15|TRBD2
CATSPAASGRFSGELFF
>TRBV6-1|.
CASSDSPSRGELFF
>TRBV29-1|.
CSVELGPNYGYTF
>TRBV6-5|.
CASSRRGSGGNTIYF
>TRBV7-8|.
CASSLDRRPNEQFF
>TRBV6-6|TRBD1
CASTPRGTGGTGELFF